Each of the 3 T cell receptor beta chains below was sequenced from the same sample in a study of blood T cell repertoires in COVID-19. Profiling relied on immunoSEQ multiplex PCR, and the TCRdb table lists in-frame clones only, not all of them. The profile shows around 86,000 clones, over 75% of them singletons. The sequenced sample consisted of peripheral blood. The receptors here all came from a human donor in a cohort sampled during active COVID-19.

The rearrangement uses TRBV19 and TRBJ1-5; TRBD1 matches at 7 bases. Germline assignment: CDR1 LNHDA and CDR2 SQIVND (reference sequence). Losses at the gene ends were 4 bases for V and 3 bases for J; bases not matched to a gene: 9. The CDR3 covers 16 residues. In DNA form, the CDR3 reads TGTGCCAGTAGTACCCGACAGGGTTTCTCCAATCAGCCCCAGCATTTT. Protein sequence: CASSTRQGFSNQPQHF.

The chain links TRBV6-4 to TRBJ2-1; maybe TRBD2 (6 bases). From germline, CDR1 is MRHNA and CDR2 SNTAGT. Trimming took off 6 bases at V and 0 bases at J, with 9 bases between the two ends. The CDR3 totals 14 residues. The CDR3 coding sequence is TGTGCCAGCAGCGAGGGAGGCTCCTACAATGAGCAGTTCTTC. Protein: CASSEGGSYNEQFF.

The chain employs TRBV10-3 and TRBJ2-3, with TRBD2 matching 7 bases. From germline, CDR1 is ENHRY and CDR2 SYGVKD. There are 14 residues in the CDR3. V lost 10 bases and J lost 6; bases outside the gene matches: 13. The CDR3 DNA sequence: TGTGCCACCCTGATGGGGGGGTCGAGGGATACGCAGTATTTT. This sequence encodes CATLMGGSRDTQYF.